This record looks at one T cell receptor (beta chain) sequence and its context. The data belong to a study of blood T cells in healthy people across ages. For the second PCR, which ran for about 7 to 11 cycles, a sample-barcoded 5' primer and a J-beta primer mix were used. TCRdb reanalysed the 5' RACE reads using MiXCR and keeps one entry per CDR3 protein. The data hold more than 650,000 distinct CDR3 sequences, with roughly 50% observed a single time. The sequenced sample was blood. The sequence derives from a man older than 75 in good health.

For the CDR3, the DNA is TGCGCCAGCAGTTGGACGGGAGTCTCGGGCAATGAGCAGTTCTTC. Its translation is CASSWTGVSGNEQFF. V and J are TRBV5-1 and TRBJ2-1; possible D gene TRBD2, 6 bases. Germline values: CDR1 SGHRS, CDR2 YFSETQ. V was cut by 5 bases and J by 6 bases, with 18 bases left in between. There are 15 residues in the CDR3. Full variable domain (missing parts from reference TRBV5-1 and TRBJ2-1): KAGVTQTPRYLIKTRGQQVTLSCSPISGHRSVSWYQQTPGQGLQFLFEYFSETQRNKGNFPGRFSGRQFSNSRSEMNVSTLELGDSALYLCASSWTGVSGNEQFFGPGTRLTVL.